Following are 12 T cell receptor beta chains from one sample sequenced in a study of blood T cells in healthy people across ages. A second PCR of 7 to 11 cycles used a sample-barcoded 5' primer and a J-beta primer mix. TCRdb ran MiXCR on the 5' RACE reads and lists one entry per CDR3 protein. The repertoire holds hundreds of thousands of distinct CDR3 sequences, with 52% as singletons. The source material was blood. These receptors originate from an elderly woman in good health.

Worth noting for this clonotype: A clone one base away is much larger, so this may be a read error. CDR3 nucleotide sequence: TGCAGCGTTGAGATAAGTGCTAGCACAGATACGCAGTATTTT. Protein product: CSVEISASTDTQYF. The V and J genes are TRBV29-1 and TRBJ2-3; D not resolved. Trimming took 3 bases from V and 0 from J, leaving 10 bases between them. The length of the CDR3 is 14 residues. The germline CDR1 and CDR2 sequences are SQVTM and ANQGSEA.

CDR3 in amino acids: CSVGWRGNEQFF. The CDR3 DNA reads as TGCAGCGTTGGTTGGAGGGGCAATGAGCAGTTCTTC. The chain combines TRBV29-1 with TRBJ2-1; possible D gene TRBD2, 6 bases. The V and J ends lost 4 bases and 6 bases respectively, with 10 bases between them. Germline values: CDR1 SQVTM, CDR2 ANQGSEA. The length of the CDR3 is 12 residues.

On this clonotype itself: Since a much larger clone is just one base distant, this may be a read error. V and J are TRBV29-1 and TRBJ2-7; D uncertain. Germline V lookup: CDR1 SQVTM, CDR2 ANQGSEA. Between the trimmed V and J ends, which lost 4 bases and 7 bases, there was a span of 20 bases. The CDR3 has 14 amino acids. The CDR3 region has the DNA TGCAGCGTTGCCTCAGCCCCTTGGACCAATGAGCAGTACTTC. It encodes CSVASAPWTNEQYF.

The sample holds a few counts of this clonotype. The V and J genes are TRBV28 and TRBJ2-7; the D gene is possibly TRBD1 (6 bases). Looked up from germline, CDR1 is MDHEN and CDR2 is SYDVKM. The CDR3 runs 15 residues. Trimming stripped 4 bases from V and 0 bases from J, with 13 bases between. The CDR3 spells CASSSDSPSSYEQYF. CDR3 DNA: TGTGCCAGCAGTTCGGACAGCCCGAGCTCCTACGAGCAGTACTTC. The entire variable domain, with the rest obtained from reference TRBV28 and TRBJ2-7, is as follows: DVKVTQSSRYLVKRTGEKVFLECVQDMDHENMFWYRQDPGLGLRLIYFSYDVKMKEKGDIPEGYSVSREKKERFSLILESASTNQTSMYLCASSSDSPSSYEQYFGPGTRLTVT.

This clonotype was observed a handful of times. The V and J genes are TRBV7-9 and TRBJ2-5; 13 bases are a match to TRBD2. The V gene's germline CDR1 is SEHNR and CDR2 FQNEAQ (reference sequence). Trimming cost V 4 bases and J 11 bases; bases outside gene matches: 7. The CDR3 covers 14 residues. CDR3: CASSWTSGSVEQYF. DNA of the CDR3: TGTGCCAGCAGCTGGACTAGCGGGAGTGTTGAGCAGTACTTC.

A remark on this clonotype: This may be a read error, as it is one base from a much larger clone. The chain employs TRBV3-1 and TRBJ2-5, with 7 bases identical to TRBD1. J was trimmed by 11 bases and V by 4 bases; bases with no gene match: 13. The germline CDR1 and CDR2 sequences are LGHDT and YNNKEL (reference sequence). This CDR3 has 14 amino acids. Written as DNA, the CDR3 is TGTGCCAGCAGCCCAGGACGACAGGGCAATGAGCAGTACTTC. Protein: CASSPGRQGNEQYF.

The chain links TRBV9 to TRBJ1-2, with 9 bases that match TRBD1. The CDR3 sequence is 15 residues long. Germline V gene lookup returns CDR1 SGDLS and CDR2 YYNGEE. V gave up 3 bases and J gave up 6 bases; unmatched junction bases: 9. This CDR3 is CASSEGGGQGDGYTF. The DNA of the CDR3 is TGTGCCAGCAGCGAGGGGGGGGGACAGGGTGATGGCTACACCTTC.

The chain couples TRBV24-1 to TRBJ2-5; D not resolved. Trimming took 3 bases from V and 5 from J, leaving 3 bases between them. The CDR3 covers 11 residues. CDR1 is KGHDR, CDR2 SFDVKD, per germline. Here the CDR3 reads CATSDPETQYF. The CDR3 DNA sequence: TGTGCCACCAGTGATCCCGAGACCCAGTACTTC.

J is TRBJ1-2 and V is TRBV3-1; D is uncertain. The CDR3 sequence is 15 residues long. Deletions cut 1 base from V and 0 bases from J, with 9 bases between. From germline, CDR1 is LGHDT and CDR2 YNNKEL (reference sequence). The DNA for the CDR3 is TGTGCCAGCAGCCAAGCCACCGGGGCTAACTATGGCTACACCTTC. Translated, it gives CASSQATGANYGYTF.

This clonotype was counted ten times or more. The chain links TRBV29-1 to TRBJ2-1; D is uncertain. The germline V and J ends were trimmed by 7 bases and 1 base, with 8 bases remaining between them. The length of the CDR3 is 12 residues. The germline CDR1 and CDR2 sequences are SQVTM and ANQGSEA. In DNA form, the CDR3 reads TGCAGCGCCACCGGATCCTACAATGAGCAGTTCTTC. This sequence encodes CSATGSYNEQFF.

This clonotype was seen a few times. V usage is TRBV29-1 and J usage is TRBJ2-7; D gene uncertain. Germline V gene data show CDR1 as SQVTM and CDR2 as ANQGSEA. Trimming took 5 bases from V and 1 from J, leaving 12 bases between them. The CDR3 sequence is 13 residues long. The chain's CDR3 is CSVSPDHSYEQYF. The CDR3 DNA reads as TGCAGCGTTAGCCCGGACCATTCCTACGAGCAGTACTTC.

This clonotype turned up a few times. The chain joins TRBV3-1 to TRBJ2-7, with 7 positions matching TRBD1. The CDR3 runs 16 residues. The junction had 16 bases not matched to a gene; V was cut back by 4 bases and J by 7 bases. Germline V gene data show CDR1 as LGHDT and CDR2 as YNNKEL (reference sequence). The CDR3 sequence: CASSPAWTGVRNEQYF. The CDR3 DNA sequence: TGTGCCAGCAGCCCCGCCTGGACAGGCGTTAGGAATGAGCAGTACTTC.